This TCR beta chain was obtained from a study of PD-1 blockade in classical Hodgkin lymphoma. Regarding this clone: As yet, its antigen is unknown.

There was relapse after autologous stem cell transplantation in every patient, and there was variation in brentuximab vedotin exposure. Magnetic depletion of non-target cells from thawed PBMCs yielded purified CD8+ T cells. Clones were read by immunoSEQ multiplex PCR, and TCRdb kept only the in-frame ones, dropping some. This table has around 13,000 clones, 70% to 85% appearing once. Regarding the study as a whole: Lower baseline TCR diversity marked trial partial responders and progressors. The repertoire differences lack a defined cause, possibly disease activity or prior therapy. Some patients started nivolumab under 1 year after ASCT, and they were excluded. Diminished baseline TCR diversity has been reported in newly diagnosed patients relative to healthy donors.

This receptor was taken from a human donor with classical Hodgkin lymphoma. The sample consisted of CD8+ T cells from blood, taken at baseline.

CDR3: CASSPSWAETQYF. The CDR3 DNA sequence: TGTGCCAGCAGTCCCAGCTGGGCGGAGACCCAGTACTTC. V usage is TRBV27 and J usage is TRBJ2-5; D unclear. Germline V CDR1 and CDR2: MNHEY, SMNVEV (reference sequence). There are 13 residues in the CDR3. Trimming pared 5 bases from V and 5 bases from J, leaving 12 bases between.